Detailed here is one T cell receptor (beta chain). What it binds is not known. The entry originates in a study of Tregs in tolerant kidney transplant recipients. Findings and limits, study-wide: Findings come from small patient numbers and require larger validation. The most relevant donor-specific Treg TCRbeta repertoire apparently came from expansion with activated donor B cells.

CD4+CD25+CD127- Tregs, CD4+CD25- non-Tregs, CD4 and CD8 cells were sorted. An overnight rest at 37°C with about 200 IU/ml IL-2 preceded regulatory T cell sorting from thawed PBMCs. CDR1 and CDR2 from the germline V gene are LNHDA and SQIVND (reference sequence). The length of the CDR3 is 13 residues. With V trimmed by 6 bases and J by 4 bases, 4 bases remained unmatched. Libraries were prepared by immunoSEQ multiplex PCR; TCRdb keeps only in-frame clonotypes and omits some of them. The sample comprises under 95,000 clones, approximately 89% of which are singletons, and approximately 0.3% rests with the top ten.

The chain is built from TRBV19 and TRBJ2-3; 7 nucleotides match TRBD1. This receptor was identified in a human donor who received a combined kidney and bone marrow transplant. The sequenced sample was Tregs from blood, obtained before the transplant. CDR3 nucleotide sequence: TGTGCCAGTAGCTCAGACAGGGCAGATACGCAGTATTTT. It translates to CASSSDRADTQYF.